Listed here are 30 T cell receptor beta chains from one sample, sequenced in a study of shared clonotypes between healthy human individuals (TCRdb year 2020). Libraries were constructed by the immunoSEQ multiplex PCR assay. In TCRdb, the immuneACCESS table is reduced to in-frame sequences with V and J assigned. These tables do not hold every clone; where another copy was compared, an unresolved V gene accounts for under half, and the others remain unexplained. Counted in this sample were hundreds of thousands of clones; 97% of them appeared once. Roughly 0.055% of the sample is taken by the ten largest. The source material was naive CD4+ T cells sorted from blood. The label giving this sample's cell subset or site can be read as: CD45RA+ positively selected. The receptors come from a woman between 25 and 40 years old in good health.

The J gene is TRBJ2-5, the V gene TRBV10-3; 11 bases fit TRBD1. The CDR3 has 17 amino acids. V was clipped by 0 bases and J by 5 bases; unmatched bases: 8. Per germline, CDR1 ENHRY and CDR2 SYGVKD. CDR3 region: CAISESLRTGGEETQYF. As DNA, the CDR3 is TGTGCCATCAGTGAGTCTCTCAGGACAGGGGGCGAGGAGACCCAGTACTTC.

The rearrangement uses TRBV6-6 and TRBJ2-3, with a possible D match to TRBD2 (6 bases). The ends were cut back, 0 bases at V and 6 bases at J, with 16 bases in the middle. The CDR3 consists of 16 residues. Germline CDR1 and CDR2: MNHNY and SVGAGI (reference sequence). The DNA of the CDR3 is TGTGCCAGCAGTTACTCGATCACGGGAGAGGCCGATACGCAGTATTTT. Translating it yields CASSYSITGEADTQYF.

V and J are TRBV30 and TRBJ1-2; D unresolved. CDR1 GTSNPN and CDR2 SVGIG come from the germline V gene (reference sequence). V was cut by 0 bases and J by 5 bases, with 7 bases left in between. The CDR3 length is 12 residues. CDR3 DNA sequence: TGTGCCTGGAGTGTAACATCGTATGGCTACACCTTC. Protein product: CAWSVTSYGYTF.

V gene TRBV28 combines with J gene TRBJ1-3; D is ambiguous. The CDR3 has 12 amino acids. Germline loops: CDR1 MDHEN, CDR2 SYDVKM. V gave up 6 bases and J gave up 2 bases, with 5 bases separating them. CDR3 region: CASRGTGNTIYF. The CDR3 coding sequence is TGTGCCAGCAGGGGGACTGGAAACACCATATATTTT.

V is TRBV19 and J is TRBJ1-3; D is uncertain. CDR3 length: 15 amino acids. V lost 5 bases to trimming and J lost 1 base, with 12 bases between them. Germline CDR1 and CDR2: LNHDA and SQIVND (reference sequence). The CDR3 here is CASSSPRQSGNTIYF. The CDR3 DNA reads TGTGCCAGTAGTTCGCCCCGGCAATCTGGAAACACCATATATTTT. Full variable domain (remainder filled in from reference TRBV19 and TRBJ1-3): DGGITQSPKYLFRKEGQNVTLSCEQNLNHDAMYWYRQDPGQGLRLIYYSQIVNDFQKGDIAEGYSVSREKKESFPLTVTSAQKNPTAFYLCASSSPRQSGNTIYFGEGSWLTVV.

The CDR3 sequence: CASSLDRAIAEAFF. CDR3 nucleotides: TGCGCCAGCAGCTTGGATAGAGCTATAGCTGAAGCTTTCTTT. The chain couples TRBV5-1 to TRBJ1-1; no reliable D call. V gave up 0 bases and J gave up 6 bases, with 12 bases separating them. There are 14 residues in the CDR3. CDR1 and CDR2 (germline): SGHRS, YFSETQ.

The V gene is TRBV6-1, the J gene TRBJ2-7; 7 nucleotides align to TRBD1. This CDR3 has 13 amino acids. Trimming removed 6 bases from V and 3 bases from J; junction bases left unmatched: 5. In germline, CDR1 is MNHNS, CDR2 SASEGT. Written as DNA, the CDR3 is TGTGCCAGCAGGCGGCAGGGGGACTACGAGCAGTACTTC. This translates into CASRRQGDYEQYF.

This rearrangement joins TRBV4-1 to TRBJ2-2; no reliable D call. The CDR3 has 16 residues. Germline V gives CDR1 MGHRA, CDR2 YSYEKL. V gave up 3 bases and J gave up 6 bases, with 17 bases separating them. The CDR3 sequence is CASSHLSSVGPGELFF. CDR3 bases: TGCGCCAGCAGCCACCTTTCCTCCGTCGGTCCCGGGGAGCTGTTTTTT.

The V gene is TRBV18, the J gene TRBJ2-7, with D uncertain. V lost 4 bases, J lost 1 base, and 8 bases lay in between. This CDR3 is built from 13 residues. The germline V gene encodes CDR1 KGHSH and CDR2 LQKENI. CDR3 sequence reads: CASSLLESYEQYF. The CDR3 nucleotides are TGTGCCAGCTCACTACTGGAGTCCTACGAGCAGTACTTC.

This rearrangement joins TRBV19 to TRBJ1-1; TRBD1 is a possible D gene (5 bases). V was cut by 1 base and J by 4 bases, with 13 bases left in between. Germline CDR1 and CDR2: LNHDA and SQIVND (reference sequence). This CDR3 region has 15 residues. The CDR3 is CASSIVEGRSTEAFF. CDR3 DNA: TGTGCCAGTAGTATAGTGGAGGGGCGGAGCACTGAAGCTTTCTTT. The variable domain in full, completed from reference TRBV19 and TRBJ1-1, reads DGGITQSPKYLFRKEGQNVTLSCEQNLNHDAMYWYRQDPGQGLRLIYYSQIVNDFQKGDIAEGYSVSREKKESFPLTVTSAQKNPTAFYLCASSIVEGRSTEAFFGQGTRLTVV.

V and J are TRBV29-1 and TRBJ2-7; tentative D call: TRBD2 (6 bases). CDR1 and CDR2 from the germline V gene are SQVTM and ANQGSEA. Trimming stripped 7 bases from V and 7 bases from J, with 14 bases between. There are 11 residues in the CDR3. In DNA, the CDR3 is TGCAGCGGTAGACATAGCGGTGAGCAGTACTTC. This sequence encodes CSGRHSGEQYF.

The chain recombines TRBV28 with TRBJ1-5, with 8 bases matching TRBD1. The CDR3 has 17 residues. CDR1 MDHEN and CDR2 SYDVKM come from the germline V gene. With V trimmed by 5 bases and J by 0 bases, 9 bases remained unmatched. CDR3 nucleotide sequence: TGTGCCAGCAGTGACGTGGACAGGGCTCATAGCAATCAGCCCCAGCATTTT. As protein: CASSDVDRAHSNQPQHF.

J is TRBJ2-3 and V is TRBV4-1; D unclear. V dropped 0 bases and J dropped 7 bases, with 5 bases sitting between them. The length of the CDR3 is 12 residues. Germline-derived CDR1 and CDR2 are MGHRA and YSYEKL. The CDR3 DNA sequence: TGCGCCAGCAGCCAAGATCAGAATACGCAGTATTTT. Its translation is CASSQDQNTQYF.

The genes are TRBV19 and TRBJ2-7; 10 nucleotides agree with TRBD2. The CDR3 has 15 residues. CDR1 and CDR2 from the germline V gene are LNHDA and SQIVND (reference sequence). Germline trimming cut 5 bases from V and 5 bases from J; bases unmatched to any gene: 9. The CDR3 nucleotides read TGTGCCAGTAGTGACACTAGCGGGGATATCCACGAGCAGTACTTC. It yields the protein CASSDTSGDIHEQYF.

J is TRBJ2-7 and V is TRBV4-2; TRBD1 matches at 11 bases. Looked up from germline, CDR1 is LGHNA and CDR2 is YNFKEQ. With V trimmed by 3 bases and J by 2 bases, 15 bases remained unmatched. This CDR3 region has 19 residues. CDR3 sequence reads: CASSQSAMSGQGVPYEQYF. The CDR3 nucleotides are TGTGCCAGCAGCCAGAGTGCGATGTCGGGACAGGGGGTCCCCTACGAGCAGTACTTC.

This clone came up once. V is TRBV19 and J is TRBJ2-1; TRBD2 matches at 12 bases. The CDR3 extends over 18 amino acids. The trim removed 5 bases at V and 4 bases at J, leaving 12 bases unmatched. Germline V gene lookup returns CDR1 LNHDA and CDR2 SQIVND (reference sequence). CDR3 DNA sequence: TGTGCCAGTAGTTGGGGACTAGCGGGCCCCTCTCGATACAATGAGCAGTTCTTC. Amino acids: CASSWGLAGPSRYNEQFF. Full variable domain (remainder filled in from reference TRBV19 and TRBJ2-1): DGGITQSPKYLFRKEGQNVTLSCEQNLNHDAMYWYRQDPGQGLRLIYYSQIVNDFQKGDIAEGYSVSREKKESFPLTVTSAQKNPTAFYLCASSWGLAGPSRYNEQFFGPGTRLTVL.

The chain couples TRBV25-1 to TRBJ2-7; 8 nucleotides agree with TRBD1. V shed 6 bases and J 3 bases; nucleotides not matched to a gene: 4. CDR1 MGHDK and CDR2 SYGVNS come from the germline V gene. The CDR3 has 13 residues. In DNA, the CDR3 is TGTGCCAGCAGGGGAGACAGGGGCTACGAGCAGTACTTC. Amino acid sequence: CASRGDRGYEQYF.

The V call is TRBV28, the J call TRBJ1-6; tentatively, D is TRBD1 (6 bases). CDR3 length equals 17 residues. Germline V gene lookup returns CDR1 MDHEN and CDR2 SYDVKM. V was trimmed by 5 bases and J by 7 bases, leaving 21 bases between them. For the CDR3, the DNA is TGTGCCAGCAGTCCAGGCTGGGGGGGGGCGCAGAATTCACCCCTCCACTTT. It codes for CASSPGWGGAQNSPLHF.

This chain uses TRBV4-1 with TRBJ2-7; TRBD2 matches at 14 bases. Trimming took 5 bases from V and 4 from J; bases not matched to a gene: 10. Germline V lookup: CDR1 MGHRA, CDR2 YSYEKL. CDR3 size: 17 residues. CDR3 in DNA: TGCGCCAGCAGCGGCGCGGGACTAGCGGGAGTCTTATACGAGCAGTACTTC. Translating gives CASSGAGLAGVLYEQYF.

The chain recombines TRBV18 with TRBJ2-5; the D gene is possibly TRBD2 (6 bases). V lost 1 base to trimming and J lost 1 base, with 13 bases between them. This CDR3 comprises 16 residues. Germline V lookup: CDR1 KGHSH, CDR2 LQKENI. The CDR3 sequence: CASSPQWRDFQETQYF. CDR3 coding DNA: TGTGCCAGCTCACCACAGTGGCGGGACTTCCAAGAGACCCAGTACTTC.

V usage is TRBV4-2 and J usage is TRBJ2-5; a possible D gene is TRBD1 (5 bases). Judging by the DNA end, TRBJ2-7 fits better; the J call may be wrong. This CDR3 has 15 amino acids. The V gene's germline CDR1 is LGHNA and CDR2 YNFKEQ. CDR3 DNA sequence: TGTGCCAGCAGCCAAGTAACAGGTCAGGCCTACGAGCAGTACTTC. Protein: CASSQVTGQAYEQYF.

The chain employs TRBV28 and TRBJ2-7; 8 nucleotides line up with TRBD1. There are 16 residues in the CDR3. With 2 bases clipped from V and 0 bases from J, the junction kept 6 bases outside the gene matches. Germline V gene data show CDR1 as MDHEN and CDR2 as SYDVKM. The CDR3 here is CASSLPGTGSSYEQYF. DNA of the CDR3: TGTGCCAGCAGTTTACCTGGGACAGGTAGCTCCTACGAGCAGTACTTC.

The rearrangement links TRBV19 to TRBJ1-2; maybe TRBD1 (5 bases). The CDR3 covers 15 residues. CDR1 and CDR2 (germline): LNHDA, SQIVND (reference sequence). Trimming cost V 5 bases and J 4 bases, with 17 bases left between them. The CDR3 sequence is CASSERRTGGYGYTF. The CDR3, as DNA: TGTGCCAGTAGTGAGCGTCGGACGGGGGGCTATGGCTACACCTTC.

This clone showed up just once. The chain joins TRBV19 to TRBJ1-1, with 7 bases fitting TRBD1. The CDR3 spans 14 residues. V shed 5 bases and J 4 bases; nucleotides not matched to a gene: 7. Per the germline V gene, CDR1 is LNHDA and CDR2 is SQIVND (reference sequence). The CDR3 spells CASSFNRGLTEAFF. CDR3 nucleotide sequence: TGTGCCAGTAGTTTCAACAGGGGCCTCACTGAAGCTTTCTTT.

V gene TRBV5-4 combines with J gene TRBJ1-2; 12 bases align to TRBD1. V gave up 3 bases and J gave up 3 bases; unmatched junction bases: 3. The V gene's germline CDR1 is SGHNT and CDR2 YYREEE (reference sequence). This CDR3 comprises 15 residues. The CDR3 bases are TGTGCCAGCAGCTGGGGACAGGGGGCTGACTATGGCTACACCTTC. Amino acids: CASSWGQGADYGYTF.

This clone was found a few times. The J gene is TRBJ2-7, the V gene TRBV6-5; D is possibly TRBD2 (5 bases). V was shortened by 4 bases and J by 2 bases, with 12 bases between the two germline ends. Germline V gene sequence: CDR1 MNHEY, CDR2 SVGAGI. The CDR3 length is 14 residues. CDR3 loop: CASSFSQRPYEQYF. Written as DNA, the CDR3 is TGTGCCAGCAGTTTTTCACAGCGGCCCTACGAGCAGTACTTC.

This chain links TRBV6-5 with TRBJ1-1; tentative D call: TRBD1 (5 bases). Per germline, CDR1 MNHEY and CDR2 SVGAGI. The germline V and J ends were trimmed by 6 bases and 5 bases, with 19 bases remaining between them. The CDR3 contains 15 residues. The CDR3 coding sequence is TGTGCCAGCAGGGCCTTTCAGGTGAGGGGAACTGAAGCTTTCTTT. It translates to CASRAFQVRGTEAFF.

The genes are TRBV5-1 and TRBJ2-7; D is unclear. Germline lookup yields CDR1 SGHRS and CDR2 YFSETQ. V shed 0 bases and J shed 4 bases, with 11 bases lying between them. The CDR3 has 14 residues. DNA for the CDR3: TGCGCCAGCAGCTTGGACAAGGGTAGTTACGAGCAGTACTTC. It yields the protein CASSLDKGSYEQYF.

The chain recombines TRBV5-6 with TRBJ2-1; TRBD2 agrees at 11 bases. Germline-derived CDR1 and CDR2 are SGHDT and YYEEEE. With V trimmed by 4 bases and J by 0 bases, 6 bases remained unmatched. This CDR3 has 17 amino acids. The CDR3 nucleotides are TGTGCCAGCAGCCGCGGACTAGCGGGTAGCTCCTACAATGAGCAGTTCTTC. Residues: CASSRGLAGSSYNEQFF.

The J gene is TRBJ1-1, the V gene TRBV16, with 8 bases aligning to TRBD1. The CDR3 is 15 residues long. Germline CDR1 KGHSY, CDR2 FQNENV. Trimming removed 4 bases from V and 5 bases from J; junction bases left unmatched: 9. This CDR3 is CASSPWDRKITEAFF. Written as DNA, the CDR3 is TGTGCCAGCAGCCCGTGGGACAGGAAGATAACTGAAGCTTTCTTT.